This TCR beta chain was retrieved from a study of blood T cell repertoires in COVID-19. Clones were read by immunoSEQ multiplex PCR, and TCRdb kept only the in-frame ones, dropping some. The profile shows about 380,000 clones, approximately 90% of them singletons. The V and J ends lost 10 bases and 8 bases respectively, with 15 bases between them. The CDR3 totals 12 residues. This clonotype was sampled from a woman in her late teens or twenties who had recovered from COVID-19. This rearrangement joins TRBV23-1 to TRBJ1-3, with a tentative D call TRBD1 (5 bases). TRBV23-1 is labeled an ORF, and its function is uncertain. The material sequenced was PBMCs or T cells enriched from blood (not recorded which). The CDR3 bases are TGCGCCACCAATCGGGGGTTGTACACCATATATTTT. This gives the protein CATNRGLYTIYF.